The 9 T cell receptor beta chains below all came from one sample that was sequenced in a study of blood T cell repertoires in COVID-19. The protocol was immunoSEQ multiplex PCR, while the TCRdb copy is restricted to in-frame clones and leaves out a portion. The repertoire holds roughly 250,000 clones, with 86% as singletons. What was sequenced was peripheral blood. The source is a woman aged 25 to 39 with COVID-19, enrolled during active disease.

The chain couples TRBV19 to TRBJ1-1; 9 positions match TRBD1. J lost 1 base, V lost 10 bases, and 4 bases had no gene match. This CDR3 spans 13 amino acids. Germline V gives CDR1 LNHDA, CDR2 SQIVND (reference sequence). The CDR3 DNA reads TGTGCCATCTCGACAGGGGGGAACACTGAAGCTTTCTTT. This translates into CAISTGGNTEAFF. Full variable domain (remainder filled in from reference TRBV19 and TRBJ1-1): DGGITQSPKYLFRKEGQNVTLSCEQNLNHDAMYWYRQDPGQGLRLIYYSQIVNDFQKGDIAEGYSVSREKKESFPLTVTSAQKNPTAFYLCAISTGGNTEAFFGQGTRLTVV.

The CDR3 is CASRGSNYGYTF. In nucleotides, the CDR3 is TGTGCCAGCAGGGGCAGCAACTATGGCTACACCTTC. This rearrangement joins TRBV25-1 to TRBJ1-2; D gene uncertain. V shed 6 bases and J shed 2 bases, with 7 bases lying between them. The CDR3 is 12 amino acids. In germline, CDR1 is MGHDK, CDR2 SYGVNS.

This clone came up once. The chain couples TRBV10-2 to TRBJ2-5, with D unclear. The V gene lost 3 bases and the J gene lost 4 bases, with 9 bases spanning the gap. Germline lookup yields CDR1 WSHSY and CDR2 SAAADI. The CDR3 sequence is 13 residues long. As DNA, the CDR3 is TGCGCCAGCAGTGATACGGCTAGAGAGACCCAGTACTTC. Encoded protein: CASSDTARETQYF.

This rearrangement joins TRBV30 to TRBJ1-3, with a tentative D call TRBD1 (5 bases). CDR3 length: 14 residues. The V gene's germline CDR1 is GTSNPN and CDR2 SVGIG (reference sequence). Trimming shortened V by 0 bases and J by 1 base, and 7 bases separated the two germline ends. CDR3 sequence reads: CAWSVGVSGNTIYF. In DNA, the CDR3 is TGTGCCTGGAGTGTAGGGGTATCTGGAAACACCATATATTTT.

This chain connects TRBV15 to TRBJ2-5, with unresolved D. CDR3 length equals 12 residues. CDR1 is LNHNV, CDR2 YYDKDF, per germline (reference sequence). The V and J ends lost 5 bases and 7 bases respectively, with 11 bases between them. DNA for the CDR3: TGTGCCACCAGCGGCCCTTTTGGGACCCAGTACTTC. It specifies CATSGPFGTQYF.

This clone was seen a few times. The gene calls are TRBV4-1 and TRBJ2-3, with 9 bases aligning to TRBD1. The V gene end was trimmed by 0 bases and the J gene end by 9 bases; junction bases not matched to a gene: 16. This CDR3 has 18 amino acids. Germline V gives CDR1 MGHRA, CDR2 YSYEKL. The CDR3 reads CASSQDEVGTGSITTQYF. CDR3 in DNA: TGCGCCAGCAGCCAAGACGAGGTAGGGACAGGGAGTATCACCACGCAGTATTTT.

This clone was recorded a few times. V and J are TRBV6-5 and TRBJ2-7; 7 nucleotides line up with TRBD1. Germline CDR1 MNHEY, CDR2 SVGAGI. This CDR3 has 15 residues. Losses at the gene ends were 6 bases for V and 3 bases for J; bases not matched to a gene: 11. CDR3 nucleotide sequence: TGTGCCAGCAGCCCCCCCAGGACAGGAAACTACGAGCAGTACTTC. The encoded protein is CASSPPRTGNYEQYF.

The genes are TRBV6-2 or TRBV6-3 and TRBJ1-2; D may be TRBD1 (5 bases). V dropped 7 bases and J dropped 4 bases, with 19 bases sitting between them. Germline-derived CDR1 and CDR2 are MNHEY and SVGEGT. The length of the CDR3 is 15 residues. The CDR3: CASTPLGQFSYGYTF. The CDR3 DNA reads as TGTGCCAGCACCCCCTTAGGACAATTTTCCTATGGCTACACCTTC.

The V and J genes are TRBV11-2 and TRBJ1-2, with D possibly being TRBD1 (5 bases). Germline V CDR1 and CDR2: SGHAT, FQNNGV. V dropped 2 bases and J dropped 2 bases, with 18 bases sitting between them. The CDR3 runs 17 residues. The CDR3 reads CASSLSPSVGANYGYTF. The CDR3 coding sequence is TGTGCCAGCAGCTTATCTCCCTCCGTAGGGGCGAACTATGGCTACACCTTC.